This is a list of T cell receptor beta chains from one sample in a study of T cells after yellow fever vaccination. TCRdb independently ran MiXCR on the 5' RACE reads; one entry per CDR3 protein. The sample carries approximately 610,000 distinct CDR3 sequences, around 16% recorded once. Here the sequenced sample was PBMCs, taken 5 days after the first yellow fever vaccination. These receptors were collected from a man younger than 35 who received the YFV17D yellow fever vaccine. The conserved cysteine and the conserved F or W are not part of the CDR3 here. Size tells how often a clone was seen (once, few, many) or the class of an expanded clone, and some rows leave it out.

clone size | J gene | V gene | CDR3 protein
NA | TRBJ1-4 | TRBV5-1 | ASKPLTNEKLF
NA | TRBJ2-2 | TRBV7-2 | ASSPRTSGGAGELF
once | TRBJ2-3 | TRBV7-9 | ASSFRDSRNTQY
few | TRBJ1-6 | TRBV6-2/TRBV6-3 | ASSWTGGRAPLH
NA | TRBJ1-4 | TRBV5-1 | ASSRGTVLNEKLF
few | TRBJ2-1 | TRBV5-6 | ASRQQGALYNEQF
NA | TRBJ1-5 | TRBV19 | ASSLQNNQPQH
NA | TRBJ1-1 | TRBV20-1 | SARDVRTGGNTEAF
NA | TRBJ2-3 | TRBV29-1 | SVEETGPRDTQY
NA | TRBJ1-1 | TRBV9 | ASSVVPNTEAF
many | TRBJ1-2 | TRBV20-1 | SAIQGGREGYT
NA | TRBJ2-2 | TRBV6-5 | ASSYPQGGGELF
NA | TRBJ2-1 | TRBV4-1 | ASSQGAFPYNEQF
NA | TRBJ2-1 | TRBV30 | AWTTGTATTTAF
NA | TRBJ2-6 | TRBV7-9 | ASTPSLGANVLT
NA | TRBJ2-1 | TRBV4-3 | ASTRDKPSRYNEQF
NA | TRBJ2-5 | TRBV4-1 | ASSESPGLDHQETQY
few | TRBJ1-5 | TRBV12-3/TRBV12-4 | ASSLDVNQPQH
NA | TRBJ1-1 | TRBV2 | ASSRDREGPEAF
NA | TRBJ2-2 | TRBV7-3 | ASSFGGTSATGELF
NA | TRBJ2-7 | TRBV6-2/TRBV6-3 | ASSWGGDEQY
few | TRBJ1-1 | TRBV10-3 | AISMWLGQANTEAF
few | TRBJ2-6 | TRBV7-2 | ASSPRASGANVLT
few | TRBJ2-4 | TRBV12-3/TRBV12-4 | ASSIWGANIQY
NA | TRBJ2-3 | TRBV5-1 | ASSQEGLAGVKPDTQY
NA | TRBJ1-1 | TRBV4-3 | ASSQDVLKGEVTEAF
NA | TRBJ2-1 | TRBV7-9 | ASSIAGLDNEQF
NA | TRBJ2-7 | TRBV6-2/TRBV6-3 | ASSYDVGRSSYEQY
many | TRBJ2-1 | TRBV7-9 | ASSSSGLRGEQF
few | TRBJ1-5 | TRBV2 | ASKGQGAVQPQH
few | TRBJ2-3 | TRBV25-1 | ASSRAGGDTQY
few | TRBJ1-2 | TRBV6-5 | ASSLPGYGYT
NA | TRBJ2-7 | TRBV5-4 | ASSFGSGSYEQY
NA | TRBJ1-2 | TRBV7-9 | ASSPRAGETYGYT
NA | TRBJ1-3 | TRBV7-9 | ASSPGLPWTIY
few | TRBJ2-1 | TRBV7-9 | ATDGSGASSYNEQF
NA | TRBJ2-2 | TRBV15 | ATSREHTGELF
NA | TRBJ2-1 | TRBV10-3 | AISESGERGAR
few | TRBJ2-1 | TRBV4-1 | ASSSGGGPGGNEQF
NA | TRBJ2-1 | TRBV3-1 | ASQYTGSSNEQF
NA | TRBJ2-5 | TRBV4-3 | ASSQESGAQY
few | TRBJ1-1 | TRBV15 | ATRRIVDTEAF
NA | TRBJ2-7 | TRBV5-1 | ASSWSGTGGYEQY
few | TRBJ2-2 | TRBV4-3 | ASSQEPGLNTGELF
NA | TRBJ1-2 | TRBV12-3/TRBV12-4 | ASSHKRRNGYT
few | TRBJ2-7 | TRBV20-1 | SALEGSYEQY
few | TRBJ2-1 | TRBV7-8 | ASSLDGQGTYNEQF
NA | TRBJ2-3 | TRBV29-1 | SANGQGRTDTQY
few | TRBJ1-1 | TRBV7-3 | ASSARGGTEAF